This TCR beta chain was captured in a study of post-analysis software for immune sequencing data. There are 17 residues in the CDR3. V was trimmed by 5 bases and J by 0 bases, leaving 17 bases between them. Germline V gives CDR1 SEHNR, CDR2 FQNEAQ (reference sequence). Study-level results: A few TRBV segments, TRBV5-6, TRBV5-1 and TRBV20-1 among them, were found more frequent in patients than controls. Among multiple sclerosis patients, normalized Chao1 diversity was significantly below that of controls.

A few counts support this clonotype. What it binds is unknown. Sequencing libraries made from TCR beta cDNA carried unique molecular identifiers. The yield from around 1 to 10 million T cells was roughly 500,000 cDNA molecules in total. TCRdb re-called the PCR reads through MiXCR, storing one row per CDR3 protein. In the table there are 700,000 to 900,000 distinct CDR3 sequences, about half of which are singletons. The chain recombines TRBV7-9 with TRBJ2-1, with a tentative D call TRBD2 (5 bases). The material sequenced was blood. The TCR was taken from a girl aged 10 to 17 with multiple sclerosis. CDR3 coding DNA: TGTGCCAGCAGCCCGGGGTGGCGGGTTAGCTCCTACAATGAGCAGTTCTTC. Translated: CASSPGWRVSSYNEQFF.